This T cell receptor (beta chain) derives from a study of T cell responses to AZD1222 COVID-19 vaccine. For the study at large: Second doses that came at about 4 or about 12 weeks were put together.

Assay: immunoSEQ multiplex PCR; the TCRdb copy retains only in-frame clones and omits some. The sample has 120,000 or so clones; 85% to 90% are singletons. CDR3 length: 14 residues. The germline gives CDR1 MNHNS, CDR2 SASEGT. To note about this clone: An end of the junction differs from the germline gene, which may be a read error. This sample includes further DNA sequences coding for the same CDR3.

This specimen was peripheral blood, taken on day 0 of AZD1222 vaccination. This receptor was identified in an adult in good health. The rearrangement links TRBV6-1 to TRBJ1-2; D gene ambiguous. CDR3 bases: TGTGCCAGCAGTGAAGGGGGTCGCGGCTATGGTTACACCTTC. Translating gives CASSEGGRGYGYTF.